The present entry profiles one TCR beta chain with its context. This specimen comes from a study of T cell changes during pregnancy in multiple sclerosis. CDR1 MGHDK and CDR2 SYGVNS come from the germline V gene. The CDR3 covers 14 residues. The ends were cut back, 4 bases at V and 7 bases at J, with 16 bases in the middle. This table comes from immunoSEQ multiplex PCR, and its TCRdb copy is limited to in-frame clones, with some not included. The data hold approximately 100,000 clones, with 80% to 95% observed a single time. The sample was peripheral blood, taken after pregnancy. The chain joins TRBV25-1 to TRBJ1-2; tentative D call: TRBD1 (5 bases). The TCR sequence derives from a female donor with multiple sclerosis, enrolled in a pregnancy study. In nucleotides, the CDR3 is TGTGCCAGCAGTGGAGGCAGGGAGGTTGCTGGCTACACCTTC. This translates into CASSGGREVAGYTF.